Below, one T cell receptor beta chain is given with its context. Its antigen is still unknown. This entry comes from a study of T-cell reconstitution after alpha-beta-depleted transplantation in children. Notes on the study in general: From newly produced T cells came most of the T-cell counts and diversity one year after transplant. Approximately two months post-transplant, alpha-beta T cells reportedly originated from several hundred expanded graft clones.

Preparing the TCRbeta library involved the use of unique molecular identifiers. TCRdb reanalysed the PCR reads using MiXCR and keeps one entry per CDR3 protein. The sample holds some 310,000 distinct CDR3 sequences, roughly 25% seen once. This TCR was sampled from a male patient aged 10 to 17 who had a stem cell transplant for acute lymphoblastic leukemia, so the T cells may come from the graft donor. The source was PBMCs, mostly from graft donor cells, collected 180 days after TCRalphabeta/CD19-depleted stem cell transplant.

CDR3 region: CASSFWGEHPTDTQYF. In DNA, the CDR3 is TGTGCCAGCAGTTTTTGGGGCGAGCACCCCACAGATACGCAGTATTTT. J is TRBJ2-3 and V is TRBV12-3 or TRBV12-4; a weak D match, TRBD1 (5 bases). Trimming removed 3 bases from V and 2 bases from J, with 15 bases in between. The CDR3 is 16 residues long.